One sample yielded the 2 T cell receptor beta chains listed below, sequenced in a study of cytotoxic CD8 clonotypes in ibrutinib-treated CLL. Libraries were prepared by immunoSEQ multiplex PCR; TCRdb keeps only in-frame clonotypes and omits some of them. The profile covers just over 200,000 clones, with around 75% appearing a single time and more than 4.5% taken by the ten largest. Material: PBMCs, obtained after 12 months of ibrutinib treatment. The receptors here all came from a human donor with chronic lymphocytic leukemia.

The chain joins TRBV19 to TRBJ1-5; the D is unclear. Deletions cut 5 bases from V and 3 bases from J, with 11 bases between. This CDR3 has 14 residues. Germline loops: CDR1 LNHDA, CDR2 SQIVND (reference sequence). The CDR3 sequence is CASSERSNNQPQHF. CDR3 DNA sequence: TGTGCCAGTAGTGAGAGGTCTAACAATCAGCCCCAGCATTTT.

The chain carries TRBV19 and TRBJ1-2; maybe TRBD1 (6 bases). Germline V gives CDR1 LNHDA, CDR2 SQIVND (reference sequence). V gave up 5 bases and J gave up 4 bases, with 11 bases separating them. CDR3 size: 13 residues. CDR3 residues: CASSLRTVYGYTF. CDR3 nucleotides: TGTGCCAGTAGTCTCCGGACAGTCTATGGCTACACCTTC.